This passage covers 4 T cell receptor beta chains from one sample sequenced in a study of patients and donors after allogeneic stem cell transplantation. One entry per CDR3 protein results from TCRdb running MiXCR on the RT-PCR reads. The sample lists about 89,000 distinct CDR3 sequences; roughly 52% were seen once. Material for sequencing was blood, either unsorted or a sorted T cell fraction (not recorded which). These receptors originate from a human donor who was either an allogeneic HSCT recipient or a stem cell or donor lymphocyte infusion donor (not recorded which). It is not recorded whose cells these are; they may come from a transplant donor.

The rearrangement links TRBV6-5 to TRBJ1-2, with D possibly matching TRBD1 (5 bases). V lost 5 bases and J 6 bases, leaving 13 bases between the germline ends. The CDR3 is 13 amino acids. Looked up from germline, CDR1 is MNHEY and CDR2 is SVGAGI. The CDR3 region is CASSPRVPNGYTF. The CDR3 DNA is TGTGCCAGCAGTCCCAGGGTCCCAAATGGCTACACCTTC.

The J gene is TRBJ1-6, the V gene TRBV27; D not certain. Trimming took off 4 bases at V and 9 bases at J, with 13 bases between the two ends. There are 14 residues in the CDR3. In germline, CDR1 is MNHEY, CDR2 SMNVEV (reference sequence). The CDR3 is CASSSSGRGSPLHF. CDR3 DNA: TGTGCCAGCAGTTCCTCCGGGAGAGGTTCACCCCTCCACTTT.

This clonotype has a handful of counts. V is TRBV12-3 or TRBV12-4 and J is TRBJ1-5; D not resolved. Trimming took 5 bases from V and 6 from J, leaving 14 bases between them. The CDR3 has 14 residues. The CDR3 nucleotides read TGTGCCAGCAGTCGTAAACCTGACCGTCAGCCCCAGCATTTT. This codes for CASSRKPDRQPQHF.

The chain carries TRBV3-1 and TRBJ1-5; D uncertain. Germline V gene data show CDR1 as LGHDT and CDR2 as YNNKEL (reference sequence). CDR3 length: 16 amino acids. The V end was cut by 1 base, the J end by 0 bases, with 10 bases between. DNA of the CDR3: TGTGCCAGCAGCCAAGGGATAGCCTATAGCAATCAGCCCCAGCATTTT. Protein: CASSQGIAYSNQPQHF.